The sequence of this T cell receptor (beta chain) was determined in a study of blood T cell repertoires in COVID-19. Study background: The United States, Italy and Spain were the sources of the acute and convalescent COVID-19 samples.

The CDR3 is 15 residues long. TCRdb keeps only in-frame clones here, not all; method: immunoSEQ multiplex PCR. Counted here are some 100,000 clones, around 89% occurring once; the ten biggest clones make up 1% to 1.4%. Material: peripheral blood. This chain joins TRBV12-2 and TRBJ2-7; the table's TRBD2 call for D was not verified on the DNA. TRBV12-2 is assigned pseudogene status. The TCR comes from a human donor in a cohort sampled during active COVID-19. The chain's CDR3 is CASRLVPGRTYEQYF. CDR3 sequence (DNA): TGTGCAAGTCGCTTAGTACCCGGGAGGACCTACGAGCAGTACTTC.